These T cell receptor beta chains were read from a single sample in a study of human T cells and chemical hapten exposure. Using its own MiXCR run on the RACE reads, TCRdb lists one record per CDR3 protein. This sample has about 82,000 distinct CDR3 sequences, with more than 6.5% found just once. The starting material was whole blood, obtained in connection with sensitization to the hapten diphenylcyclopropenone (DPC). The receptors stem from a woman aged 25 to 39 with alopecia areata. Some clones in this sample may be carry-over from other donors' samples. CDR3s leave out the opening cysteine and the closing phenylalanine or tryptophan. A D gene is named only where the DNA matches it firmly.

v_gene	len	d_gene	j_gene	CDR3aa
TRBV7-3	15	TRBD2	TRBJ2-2	ASSLNGGGHAPPFLF
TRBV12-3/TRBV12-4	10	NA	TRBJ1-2	ASSAGQPGYT
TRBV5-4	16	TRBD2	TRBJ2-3	ASSSQLPSGGFPDTQY
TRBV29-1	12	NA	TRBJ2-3	SVASNGPTDTQY
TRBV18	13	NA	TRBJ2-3	ASSPTQTSTDTQY
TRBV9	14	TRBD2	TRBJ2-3	ASSSRSGGFRDTQY
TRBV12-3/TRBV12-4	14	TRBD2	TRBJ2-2	ASSRGGGQNTGELF
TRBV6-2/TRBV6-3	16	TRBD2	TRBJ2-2	ASTKPGLAGGYTGELF
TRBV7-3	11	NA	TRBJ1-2	ASSLSGGTGYT
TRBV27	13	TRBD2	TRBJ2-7	ASSSAHRGAYEQY
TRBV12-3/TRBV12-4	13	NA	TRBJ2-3	ASSSRLTFTDTQY
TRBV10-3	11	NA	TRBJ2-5	AISESAGGTQY
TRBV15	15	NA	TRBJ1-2	ATSSPREGTHRDPYT
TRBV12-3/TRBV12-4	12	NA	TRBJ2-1	ASTSGGQYNEQF
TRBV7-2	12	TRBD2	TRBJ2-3	ASSFRGGEDTQY
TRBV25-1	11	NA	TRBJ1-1	ASSEMLNTEAF
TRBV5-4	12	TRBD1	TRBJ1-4	ASSGTGEGEKLF
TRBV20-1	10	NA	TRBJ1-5	SATKTNQPQH
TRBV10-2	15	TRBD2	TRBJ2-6	ASSRGGSDSGANVLT
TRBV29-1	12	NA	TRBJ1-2	SVDGQVSNYGYT
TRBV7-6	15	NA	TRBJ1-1	ASSPTWARGGNTEAF
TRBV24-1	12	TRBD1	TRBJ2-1	ATSEAGGLVEQF
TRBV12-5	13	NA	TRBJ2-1	ASGFGGSSYNEQF
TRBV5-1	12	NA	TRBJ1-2	ASSLAPSNYGYT
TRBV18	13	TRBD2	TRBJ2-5	ASSPGLAGEVTQY
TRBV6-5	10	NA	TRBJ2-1	ASSTWGDEQF
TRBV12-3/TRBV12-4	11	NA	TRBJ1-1	ASGRNRNTEAF
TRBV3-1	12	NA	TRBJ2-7	ASSQWSEFGEQY
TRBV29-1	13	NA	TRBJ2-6	SVSPGSSGANVLT
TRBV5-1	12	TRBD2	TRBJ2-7	ASSKRGTPYEQY
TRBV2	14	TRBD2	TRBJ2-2	ASRFSSGGITGELF
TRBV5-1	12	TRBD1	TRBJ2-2	ASSLRQGAGELF
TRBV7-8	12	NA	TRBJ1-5	ASSLGLGNQPQH
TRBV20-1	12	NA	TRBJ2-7	SARDDRGRGEQY
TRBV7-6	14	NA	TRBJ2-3	ASSLASDSGTDTQY
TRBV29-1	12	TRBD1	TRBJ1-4	SVDFTGGNEKLF
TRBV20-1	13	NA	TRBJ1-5	SASVTSGSDTPQH
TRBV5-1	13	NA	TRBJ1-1	ASSIQSDSNTEAF
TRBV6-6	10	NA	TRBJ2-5	ASSPGRETQY
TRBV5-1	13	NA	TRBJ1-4	ASSLLGATNEKLF
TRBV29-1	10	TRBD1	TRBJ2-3	SVDQGADTQY
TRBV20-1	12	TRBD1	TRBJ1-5	SAATGGANQPQH
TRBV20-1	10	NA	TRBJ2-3	SARDGLTTQY
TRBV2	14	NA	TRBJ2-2	ASSEGGLTNTGELF
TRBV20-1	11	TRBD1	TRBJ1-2	SAAQGAIYGYT
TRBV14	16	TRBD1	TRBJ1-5	ASSQDGQGAWRNQPQH
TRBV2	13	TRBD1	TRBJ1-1	ASSKGQVMNTEAF
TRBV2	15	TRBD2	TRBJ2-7	ATDAGTSGGLTYEQY
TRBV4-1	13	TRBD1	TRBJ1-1	ASSHSTGGHTEAF
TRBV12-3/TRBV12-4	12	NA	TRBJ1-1	ASSLGQGGTEAF
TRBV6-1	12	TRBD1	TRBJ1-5	ASNPTGSNQPQH
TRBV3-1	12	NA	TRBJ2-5	ASSQVNREETQY
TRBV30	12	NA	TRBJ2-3	ACPEKGGTDTQY